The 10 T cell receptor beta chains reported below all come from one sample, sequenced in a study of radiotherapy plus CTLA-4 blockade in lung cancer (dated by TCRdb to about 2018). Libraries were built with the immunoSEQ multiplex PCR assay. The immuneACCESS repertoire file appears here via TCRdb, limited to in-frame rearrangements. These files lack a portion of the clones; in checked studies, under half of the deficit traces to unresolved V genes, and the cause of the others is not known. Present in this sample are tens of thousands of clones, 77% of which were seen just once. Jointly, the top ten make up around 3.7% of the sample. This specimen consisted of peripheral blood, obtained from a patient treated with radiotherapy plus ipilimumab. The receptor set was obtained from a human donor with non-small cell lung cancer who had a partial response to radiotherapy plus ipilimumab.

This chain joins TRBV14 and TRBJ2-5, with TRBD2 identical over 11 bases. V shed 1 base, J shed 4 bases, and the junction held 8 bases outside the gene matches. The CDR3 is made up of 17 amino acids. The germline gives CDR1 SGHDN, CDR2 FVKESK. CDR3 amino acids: CASSQVAGGRRGETQYF. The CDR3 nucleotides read TGTGCCAGCAGCCAAGTAGCGGGGGGGCGACGAGGAGAGACCCAGTACTTC.

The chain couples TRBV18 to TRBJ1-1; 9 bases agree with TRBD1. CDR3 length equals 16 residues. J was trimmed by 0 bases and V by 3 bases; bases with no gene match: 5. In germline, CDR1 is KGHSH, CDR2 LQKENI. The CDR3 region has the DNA TGTGCCAGCTCACCGTCCGGGACAGGGATGAACACTGAAGCTTTCTTT. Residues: CASSPSGTGMNTEAFF.

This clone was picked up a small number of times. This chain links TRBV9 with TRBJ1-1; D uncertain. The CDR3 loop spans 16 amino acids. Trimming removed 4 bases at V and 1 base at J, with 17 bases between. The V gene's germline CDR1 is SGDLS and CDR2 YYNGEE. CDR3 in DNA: TGTGCCAGCAGCTCCCGGGAAGGTACAGAGAACACTGAAGCTTTCTTT. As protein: CASSSREGTENTEAFF.

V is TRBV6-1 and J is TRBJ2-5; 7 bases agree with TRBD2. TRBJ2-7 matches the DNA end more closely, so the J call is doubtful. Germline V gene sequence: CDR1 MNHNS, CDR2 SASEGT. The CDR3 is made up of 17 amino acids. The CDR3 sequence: CASSGSFAGESSYEQYF. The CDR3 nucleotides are TGTGCCAGCAGTGGTTCCTTCGCGGGGGAGAGCTCCTACGAGCAGTACTTC.

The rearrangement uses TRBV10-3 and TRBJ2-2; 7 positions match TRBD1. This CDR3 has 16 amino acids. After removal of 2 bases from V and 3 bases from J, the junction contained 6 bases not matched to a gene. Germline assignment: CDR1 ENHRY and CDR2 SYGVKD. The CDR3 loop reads CAISEDRDRDTGELFF. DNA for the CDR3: TGTGCCATCAGTGAGGACAGGGATCGGGACACCGGGGAGCTGTTTTTT.

The CDR3 loop is CASSRDGTDTQYF. CDR3 sequence (DNA): TGTGCCAGTAGCCGGGATGGGACAGATACGCAGTATTTT. This chain joins TRBV19 and TRBJ2-3; D perhaps matches TRBD2 (5 bases). V gave up 6 bases and J gave up 3 bases, with 10 bases separating them. The CDR3 has 13 residues. Germline V gene data show CDR1 as LNHDA and CDR2 as SQIVND (reference sequence).

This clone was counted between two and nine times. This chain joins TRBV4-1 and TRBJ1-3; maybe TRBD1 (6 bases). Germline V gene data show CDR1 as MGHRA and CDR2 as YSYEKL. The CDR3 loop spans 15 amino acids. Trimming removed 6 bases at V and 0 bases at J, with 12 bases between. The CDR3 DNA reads TGCGCCAGCAGGGACAGCACCCTCTCTGGAAACACCATATATTTT. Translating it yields CASRDSTLSGNTIYF.

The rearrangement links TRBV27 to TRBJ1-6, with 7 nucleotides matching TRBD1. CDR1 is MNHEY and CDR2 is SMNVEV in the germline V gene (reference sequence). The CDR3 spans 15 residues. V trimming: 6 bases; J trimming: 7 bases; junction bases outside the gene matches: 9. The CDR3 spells CASSMTGTQNSPLHF. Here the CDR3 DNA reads TGTGCCAGCAGCATGACAGGGACGCAAAATTCACCCCTCCACTTT.

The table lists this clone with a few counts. CDR3 region: CASSGLETGGTEAFF. In nucleotides, the CDR3 is TGTGCCAGTAGTGGGCTAGAGACAGGGGGAACTGAAGCTTTCTTT. The chain couples TRBV19 to TRBJ1-1; 9 bases line up with TRBD1. Trimming cost V 5 bases and J 5 bases; bases outside gene matches: 9. CDR3 size: 15 residues. CDR1 and CDR2 (germline): LNHDA, SQIVND (reference sequence).

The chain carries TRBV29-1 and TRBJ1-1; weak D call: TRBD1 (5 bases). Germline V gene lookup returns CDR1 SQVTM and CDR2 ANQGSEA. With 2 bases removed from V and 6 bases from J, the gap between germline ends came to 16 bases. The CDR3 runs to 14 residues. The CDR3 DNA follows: TGCAGCGTTGAACAGGGCCCTACGGGGGCTGAAGCTTTCTTT. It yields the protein CSVEQGPTGAEAFF.